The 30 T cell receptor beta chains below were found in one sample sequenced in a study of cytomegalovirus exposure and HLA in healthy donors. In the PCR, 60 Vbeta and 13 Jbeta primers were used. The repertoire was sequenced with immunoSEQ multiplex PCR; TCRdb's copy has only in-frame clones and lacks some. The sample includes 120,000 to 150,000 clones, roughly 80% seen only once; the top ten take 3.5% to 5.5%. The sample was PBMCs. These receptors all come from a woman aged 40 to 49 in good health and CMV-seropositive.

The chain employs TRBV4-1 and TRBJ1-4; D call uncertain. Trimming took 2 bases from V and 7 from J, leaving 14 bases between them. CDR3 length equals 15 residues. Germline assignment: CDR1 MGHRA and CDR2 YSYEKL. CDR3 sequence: CASSQFYRTGEKLFF. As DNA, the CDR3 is TGCGCCAGCAGCCAATTTTATCGAACCGGTGAAAAACTGTTTTTT.

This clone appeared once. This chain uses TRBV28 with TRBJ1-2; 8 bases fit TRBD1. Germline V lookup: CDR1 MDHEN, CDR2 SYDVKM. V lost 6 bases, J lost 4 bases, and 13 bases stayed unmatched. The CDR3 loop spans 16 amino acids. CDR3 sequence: CASSSPSLQGGYGYTF. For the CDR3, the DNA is TGTGCCAGCAGCTCCCCATCACTACAGGGGGGCTATGGCTACACCTTC.

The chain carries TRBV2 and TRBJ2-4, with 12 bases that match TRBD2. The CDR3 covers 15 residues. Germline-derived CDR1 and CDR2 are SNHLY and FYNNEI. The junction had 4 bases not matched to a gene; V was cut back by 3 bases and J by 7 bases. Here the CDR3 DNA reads TGTGCCAGCAGTGAGAATCTAGCGGGAGGGAACATTCAGTACTTC. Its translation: CASSENLAGGNIQYF. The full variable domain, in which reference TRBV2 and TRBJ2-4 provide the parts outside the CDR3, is EPEVTQTPSHQVTQMGQEVILRCVPISNHLYFYWYRQILGQKVEFLVSFYNNEISEKSEIFDDQFSVERPDGSNFTLKIRSTKLEDSAMYFCASSENLAGGNIQYFGAGTRLSVL.

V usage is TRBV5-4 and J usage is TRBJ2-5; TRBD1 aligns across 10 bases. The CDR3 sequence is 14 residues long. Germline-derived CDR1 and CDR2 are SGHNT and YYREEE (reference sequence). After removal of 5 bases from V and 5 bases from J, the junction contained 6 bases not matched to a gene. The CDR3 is CASRRQGAEETQYF. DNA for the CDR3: TGTGCCAGCAGGCGACAGGGGGCGGAGGAGACCCAGTACTTC.

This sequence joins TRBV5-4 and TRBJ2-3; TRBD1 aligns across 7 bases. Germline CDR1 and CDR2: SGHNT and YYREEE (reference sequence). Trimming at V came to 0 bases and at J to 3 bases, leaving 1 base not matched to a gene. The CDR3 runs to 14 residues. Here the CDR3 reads CASSLETGTDTQYF. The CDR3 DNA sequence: TGTGCCAGCAGCTTGGAGACAGGGACAGATACGCAGTATTTT.

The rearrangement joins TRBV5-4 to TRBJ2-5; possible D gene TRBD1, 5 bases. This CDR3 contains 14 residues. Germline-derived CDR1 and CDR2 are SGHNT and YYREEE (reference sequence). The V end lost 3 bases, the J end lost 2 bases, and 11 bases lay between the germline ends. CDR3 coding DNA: TGTGCCAGCAGCTCGTGGGGCAATCAAGAGACCCAGTACTTC. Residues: CASSSWGNQETQYF. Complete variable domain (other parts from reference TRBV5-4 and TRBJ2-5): ETGVTQSPTHLIKTRGQQVTLRCSSQSGHNTVSWYQQALGQGPQFIFQYYREEENGRGNFPPRFSGLQFPNYSSELNVNALELDDSALYLCASSSWGNQETQYFGPGTRLLVL.

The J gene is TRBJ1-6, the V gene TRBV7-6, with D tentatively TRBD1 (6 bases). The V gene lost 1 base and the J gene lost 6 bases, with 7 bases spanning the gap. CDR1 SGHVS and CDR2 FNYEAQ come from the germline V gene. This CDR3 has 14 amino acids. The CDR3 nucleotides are TGTGCCAGCAGCTTAGGGACAGCTAATTCACCCCTCCACTTT. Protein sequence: CASSLGTANSPLHF.

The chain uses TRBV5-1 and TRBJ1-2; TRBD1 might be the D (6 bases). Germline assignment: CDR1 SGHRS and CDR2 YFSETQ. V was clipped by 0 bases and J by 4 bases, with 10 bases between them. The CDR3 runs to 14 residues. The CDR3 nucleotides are TGCGCCAGCAGCTTGGAGGGACACAGCTATGGCTACACCTTC. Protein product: CASSLEGHSYGYTF.

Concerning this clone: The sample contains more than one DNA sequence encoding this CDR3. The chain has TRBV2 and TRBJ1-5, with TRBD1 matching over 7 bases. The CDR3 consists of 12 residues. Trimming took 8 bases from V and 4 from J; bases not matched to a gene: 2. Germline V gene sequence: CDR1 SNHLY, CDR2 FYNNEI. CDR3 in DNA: TGTGCCAGCCGGGACAGAAATCAGCCCCAGCATTTT. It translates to CASRDRNQPQHF.

In DNA, the CDR3 is TGTGCCAGCAGCTCGGCGGGGGGAGAGACCCAGTACTTC. This encodes CASSSAGGETQYF. The chain has TRBV5-4 and TRBJ2-5; 8 positions match TRBD2. Germline loops: CDR1 SGHNT, CDR2 YYREEE (reference sequence). The CDR3 runs to 13 residues. Trimming removed 3 bases from V and 4 bases from J; junction bases left unmatched: 2.

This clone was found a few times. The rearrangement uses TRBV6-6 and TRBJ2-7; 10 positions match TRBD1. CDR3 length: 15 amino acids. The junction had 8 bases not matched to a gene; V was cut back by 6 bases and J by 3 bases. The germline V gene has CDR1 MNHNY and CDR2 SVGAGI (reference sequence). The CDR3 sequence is CASRPRDRGNYEQYF. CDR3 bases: TGTGCCAGCAGGCCCCGGGACAGGGGAAACTACGAGCAGTACTTC.

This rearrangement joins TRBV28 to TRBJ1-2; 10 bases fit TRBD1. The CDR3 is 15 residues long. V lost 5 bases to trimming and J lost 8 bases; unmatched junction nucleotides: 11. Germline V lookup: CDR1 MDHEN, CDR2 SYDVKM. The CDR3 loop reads CASSPPRQGAGGYTF. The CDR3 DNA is TGTGCCAGCAGTCCCCCGAGACAGGGGGCTGGCGGCTACACCTTC.

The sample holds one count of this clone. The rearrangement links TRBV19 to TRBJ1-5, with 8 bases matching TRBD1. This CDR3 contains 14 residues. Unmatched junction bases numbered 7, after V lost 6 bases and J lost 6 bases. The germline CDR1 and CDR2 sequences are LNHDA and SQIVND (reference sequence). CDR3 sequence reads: CASSPQGVGQPQHF. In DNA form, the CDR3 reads TGTGCCAGTAGCCCACAGGGGGTCGGTCAGCCCCAGCATTTT.

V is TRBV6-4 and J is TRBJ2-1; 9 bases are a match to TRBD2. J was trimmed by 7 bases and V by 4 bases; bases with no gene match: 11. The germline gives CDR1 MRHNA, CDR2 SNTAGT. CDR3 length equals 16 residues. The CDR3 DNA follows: TGTGCCAGCAGTGGTCTAGCGGGACTCATCATAAATGAGCAGTTCTTC. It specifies CASSGLAGLIINEQFF.

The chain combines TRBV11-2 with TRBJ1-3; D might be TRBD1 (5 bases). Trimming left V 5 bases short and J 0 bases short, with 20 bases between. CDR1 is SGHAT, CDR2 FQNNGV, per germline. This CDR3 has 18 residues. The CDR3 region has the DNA TGTGCCAGCAGCCTATCCGACTCGCAGGGAATCTCTGGAAACACCATATATTTT. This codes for CASSLSDSQGISGNTIYF.

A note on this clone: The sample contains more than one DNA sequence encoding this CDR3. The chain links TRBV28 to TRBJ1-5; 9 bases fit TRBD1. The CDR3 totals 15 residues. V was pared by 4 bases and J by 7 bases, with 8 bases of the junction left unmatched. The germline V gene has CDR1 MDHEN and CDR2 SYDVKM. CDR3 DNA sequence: TGTGCCAGCAGTTCCGGACAGGGGAATGGACAGCCCCAGCATTTT. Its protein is CASSSGQGNGQPQHF.

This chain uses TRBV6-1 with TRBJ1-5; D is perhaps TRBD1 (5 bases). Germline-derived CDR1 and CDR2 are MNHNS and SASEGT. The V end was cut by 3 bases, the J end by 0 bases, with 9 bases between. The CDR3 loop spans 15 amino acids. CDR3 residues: CASSDTGYSNQPQHF. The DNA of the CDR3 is TGTGCCAGCAGTGACACAGGTTATAGCAATCAGCCCCAGCATTTT.

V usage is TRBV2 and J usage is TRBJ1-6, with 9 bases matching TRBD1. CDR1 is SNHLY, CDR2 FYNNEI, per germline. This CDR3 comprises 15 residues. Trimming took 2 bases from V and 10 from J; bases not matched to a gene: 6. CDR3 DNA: TGTGCCAGCAGTGAACGGACAGGGGCGAACTCACCCCTCCACTTT. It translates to CASSERTGANSPLHF. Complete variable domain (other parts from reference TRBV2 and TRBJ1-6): EPEVTQTPSHQVTQMGQEVILRCVPISNHLYFYWYRQILGQKVEFLVSFYNNEISEKSEIFDDQFSVERPDGSNFTLKIRSTKLEDSAMYFCASSERTGANSPLHFGNGTRLTVT.

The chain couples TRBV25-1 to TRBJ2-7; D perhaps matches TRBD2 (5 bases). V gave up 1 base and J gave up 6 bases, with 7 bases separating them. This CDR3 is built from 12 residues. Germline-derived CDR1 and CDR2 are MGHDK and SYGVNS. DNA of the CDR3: TGTGCCAGCAGTGAATCAGGACTCGAGCAGTACTTC. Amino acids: CASSESGLEQYF.

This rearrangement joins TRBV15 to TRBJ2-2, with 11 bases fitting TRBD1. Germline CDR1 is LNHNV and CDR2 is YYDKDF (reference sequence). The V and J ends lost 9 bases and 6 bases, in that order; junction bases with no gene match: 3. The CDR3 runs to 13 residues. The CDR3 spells CATGTGGPGELFF. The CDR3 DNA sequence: TGTGCCACGGGGACAGGGGGTCCCGGGGAGCTGTTTTTT.

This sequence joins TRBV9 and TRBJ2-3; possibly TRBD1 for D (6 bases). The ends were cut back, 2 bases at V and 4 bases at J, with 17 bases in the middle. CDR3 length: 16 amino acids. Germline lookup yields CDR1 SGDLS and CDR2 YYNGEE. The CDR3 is CASSVRQGQAPDTQYF. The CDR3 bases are TGTGCCAGCAGCGTGCGGCAGGGGCAAGCCCCAGATACGCAGTATTTT.

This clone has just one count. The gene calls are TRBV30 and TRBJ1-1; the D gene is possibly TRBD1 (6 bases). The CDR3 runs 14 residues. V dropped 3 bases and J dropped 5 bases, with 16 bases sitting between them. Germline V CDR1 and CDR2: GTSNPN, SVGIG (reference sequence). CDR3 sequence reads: CAWSQQGLGTEAFF. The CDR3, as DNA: TGTGCCTGGAGCCAACAGGGCTTGGGGACTGAAGCTTTCTTT.

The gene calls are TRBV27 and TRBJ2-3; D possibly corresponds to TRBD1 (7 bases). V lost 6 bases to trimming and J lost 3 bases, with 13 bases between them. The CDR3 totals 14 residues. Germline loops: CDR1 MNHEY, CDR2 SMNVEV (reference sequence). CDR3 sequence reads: CASRAGQKTDTQYF. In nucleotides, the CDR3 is TGTGCCAGCAGGGCGGGACAGAAAACAGATACGCAGTATTTT.

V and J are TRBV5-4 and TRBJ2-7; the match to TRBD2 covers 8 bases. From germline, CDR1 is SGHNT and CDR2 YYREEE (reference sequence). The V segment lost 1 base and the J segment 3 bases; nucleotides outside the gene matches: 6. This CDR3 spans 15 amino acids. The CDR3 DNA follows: TGTGCCAGCAGCTTGATCGAGCGGGAGTTCTACGAGCAGTACTTC. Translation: CASSLIEREFYEQYF.

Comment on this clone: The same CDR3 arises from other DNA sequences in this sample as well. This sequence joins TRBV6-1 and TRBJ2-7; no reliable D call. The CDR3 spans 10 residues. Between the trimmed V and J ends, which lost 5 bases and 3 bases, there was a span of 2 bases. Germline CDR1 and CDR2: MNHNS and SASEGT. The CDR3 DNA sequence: TGTGCCAGCAGTCTCTACGAGCAGTACTTC. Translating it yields CASSLYEQYF.

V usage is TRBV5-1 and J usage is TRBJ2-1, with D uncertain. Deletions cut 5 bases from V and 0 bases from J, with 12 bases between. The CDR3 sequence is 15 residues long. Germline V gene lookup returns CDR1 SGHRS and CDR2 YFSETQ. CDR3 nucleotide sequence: TGCGCCAGCAGTGCGAAACAGAGCTCCTACAATGAGCAGTTCTTC. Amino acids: CASSAKQSSYNEQFF.

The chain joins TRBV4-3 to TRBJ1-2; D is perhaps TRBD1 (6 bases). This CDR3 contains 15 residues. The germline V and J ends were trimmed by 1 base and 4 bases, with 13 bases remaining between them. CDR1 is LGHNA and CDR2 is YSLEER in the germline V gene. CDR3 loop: CASSQGFGQSYGYTF. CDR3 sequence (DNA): TGCGCCAGCAGCCAAGGGTTCGGACAGTCCTATGGCTACACCTTC.

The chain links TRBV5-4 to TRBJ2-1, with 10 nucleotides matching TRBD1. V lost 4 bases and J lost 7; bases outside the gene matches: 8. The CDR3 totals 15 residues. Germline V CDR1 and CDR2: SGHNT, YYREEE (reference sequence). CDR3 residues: CASSAWTGGVNEQFF. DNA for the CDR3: TGTGCCAGCAGCGCCTGGACAGGGGGAGTTAATGAGCAGTTCTTC.

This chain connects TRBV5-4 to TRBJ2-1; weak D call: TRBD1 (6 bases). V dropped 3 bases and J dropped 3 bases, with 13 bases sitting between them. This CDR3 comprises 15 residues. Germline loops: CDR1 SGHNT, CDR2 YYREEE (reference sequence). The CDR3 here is CASSWPQGDYNEQFF. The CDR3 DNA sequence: TGTGCCAGCAGCTGGCCACAGGGAGACTACAATGAGCAGTTCTTC.

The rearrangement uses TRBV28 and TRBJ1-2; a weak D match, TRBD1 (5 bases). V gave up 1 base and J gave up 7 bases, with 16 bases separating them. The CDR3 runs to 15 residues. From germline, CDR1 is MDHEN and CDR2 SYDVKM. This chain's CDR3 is CASSLYHRSFTGYTF. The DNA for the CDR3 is TGTGCCAGCAGTTTATACCACAGGAGTTTTACTGGCTACACCTTC.